One and the same sample provided the 28 T cell receptor beta chains below, sequenced in a study of T cell changes during pregnancy in multiple sclerosis. Only in-frame clones appear in the TCRdb table, and some are missing; sequencing was by immunoSEQ multiplex PCR. Of about 22,000 clones in the sample, approximately 91% were seen once. The sample here was CD4+ T cells from peripheral blood mononuclear cells, taken after pregnancy. Receptors originate from a female donor in good health, enrolled as a control in a pregnancy study.

The rearrangement joins TRBV6-1 to TRBJ1-6, with D perhaps matching TRBD1 (5 bases). The V and J ends lost 6 bases and 7 bases respectively, with 13 bases between them. This CDR3 comprises 14 residues. The germline V gene encodes CDR1 MNHNS and CDR2 SASEGT. CDR3 region: CASSRQSGNSPLHF. The DNA for the CDR3 is TGTGCCAGCAGCAGACAGAGTGGGAATTCACCCCTCCACTTT.

This chain connects TRBV18 to TRBJ2-1; 14 nucleotides match TRBD2. The CDR3 has 15 residues. The J segment lost 8 bases and the V segment lost 2 bases, leaving 2 bases of the junction unmatched. Germline V lookup: CDR1 KGHSH, CDR2 LQKENI. For the CDR3, the DNA is TGTGCCAGCTCACCAGGACTAGCGGGAGGCGATGAGCAGTTCTTC. This codes for CASSPGLAGGDEQFF.

The chain has TRBV2 and TRBJ2-7; 8 nucleotides match TRBD2. Germline CDR1 and CDR2: SNHLY and FYNNEI. V was pared by 11 bases and J by 0 bases, with 15 bases of the junction left unmatched. The CDR3 is 16 amino acids. CDR3 loop: CARFGGSGIFSYEQYF. The CDR3, as DNA: TGTGCCCGCTTTGGGGGTAGCGGGATTTTCTCCTACGAGCAGTACTTC.

The chain recombines TRBV7-8 with TRBJ1-1; perhaps TRBD1 as D (5 bases). The CDR3 runs 12 residues. V dropped 5 bases and J dropped 6 bases, with 10 bases sitting between them. Germline CDR1 and CDR2: SGHVS and FQNEAQ. CDR3 nucleotide sequence: TGTGCCAGCAGCCAGAAAGGGGCTGAAGCTTTCTTT. Amino acid sequence: CASSQKGAEAFF.

Only one count was recorded for this clone. The chain links TRBV5-3 to TRBJ1-2; D is unresolved. TRBV5-3 is an ORF, and what it does is uncertain. Trimming shortened V by 0 bases and J by 8 bases, and 20 bases separated the two germline ends. The CDR3 extends over 16 amino acids. CDR3 bases: TGTGCCAGAAGCTTGGCCCACGGGAATACGAGTGGAGGCTACACCTTC. Its protein is CARSLAHGNTSGGYTF.

The chain links TRBV9 to TRBJ1-5; D unclear. Trimming cost V 0 bases and J 3 bases, with 10 bases left between them. CDR3 length: 15 residues. Germline loops: CDR1 SGDLS, CDR2 YYNGEE. This chain's CDR3 is CASSVGIGVNQPQHF. The DNA for the CDR3 is TGTGCCAGCAGCGTAGGGATTGGAGTCAATCAGCCCCAGCATTTT.

The chain couples TRBV9 to TRBJ2-2; 9 nucleotides align to TRBD2. Germline trimming cut 8 bases from V and 6 bases from J; bases unmatched to any gene: 11. The CDR3 is 15 residues long. Germline values: CDR1 SGDLS, CDR2 YYNGEE. As DNA, the CDR3 is TGTGCCAGTAGCTCCCAAGCGGGAGGTCCCGGGGAGCTGTTTTTT. Residues: CASSSQAGGPGELFF.

The CDR3 protein is CAWSYRSVTDTQYF. CDR3 DNA: TGTGCCTGGAGTTACAGGTCCGTCACAGATACGCAGTATTTT. The chain combines TRBV30 with TRBJ2-3; perhaps TRBD1 as D (5 bases). CDR1 GTSNPN and CDR2 SVGIG come from the germline V gene (reference sequence). The CDR3 extends over 14 amino acids. V lost 2 bases, J lost 2 bases, and 11 bases lay in between. Variable domain in full (rest from reference TRBV30 and TRBJ2-3): SQTIHQWPATLVQPVGSPLSLECTVEGTSNPNLYWYRQAAGRGLQLLFYSVGIGQISSEVPQNLSASRPQDRQFILSSKKLLLSDSGFYLCAWSYRSVTDTQYFGPGTRLTVL.

The chain has TRBV14 and TRBJ2-7; D is ambiguous. The ends were cut back, 3 bases at V and 0 bases at J, with 15 bases in the middle. The CDR3 is 16 residues long. The germline V gene has CDR1 SGHDN and CDR2 FVKESK. The DNA of the CDR3 is TGTGCCAGCAGCCACCTAGGAGCCCTAAGCTCCTACGAGCAGTACTTC. Translated: CASSHLGALSSYEQYF.

The genes are TRBV27 and TRBJ2-1; possible D gene TRBD1, 6 bases. The CDR3 sequence is 16 residues long. Germline-derived CDR1 and CDR2 are MNHEY and SMNVEV (reference sequence). The V end was cut by 4 bases, the J end by 6 bases, with 19 bases between. Here the CDR3 reads CASSSRVIQGINEQFF. The CDR3 DNA is TGTGCCAGCAGTTCCCGAGTCATCCAGGGGATCAATGAGCAGTTCTTC.

This chain connects TRBV28 to TRBJ2-2, with TRBD1 identical over 12 bases. This CDR3 is built from 18 residues. V shed 8 bases, J shed 6 bases, and the junction held 16 bases outside the gene matches. Germline V gene lookup returns CDR1 MDHEN and CDR2 SYDVKM. CDR3 DNA sequence: TGTGCCAGCTCATCACCCGGGACAGGGGGCGAGGGTGCCGGGGAGCTGTTTTTT. It yields the protein CASSSPGTGGEGAGELFF. Complete variable domain (other parts from reference TRBV28 and TRBJ2-2): DVKVTQSSRYLVKRTGEKVFLECVQDMDHENMFWYRQDPGLGLRLIYFSYDVKMKEKGDIPEGYSVSREKKERFSLILESASTNQTSMYLCASSSPGTGGEGAGELFFGEGSRLTVL.

This chain links TRBV25-1 with TRBJ2-7; TRBD2 agrees at 7 bases. With V trimmed by 6 bases and J by 5 bases, 7 bases remained unmatched. Germline CDR1 reads MGHDK; CDR2 reads SYGVNS. The CDR3 consists of 13 residues. CDR3 protein: CASRGAGSHEQYF. Written as DNA, the CDR3 is TGTGCCAGCAGGGGAGCGGGATCTCACGAGCAGTACTTC.

This clone was seen once. V and J are TRBV2 and TRBJ1-1; possibly TRBD1 for D (5 bases). Germline lookup yields CDR1 SNHLY and CDR2 FYNNEI. V was clipped by 4 bases and J by 5 bases, with 8 bases between them. CDR3 size: 12 residues. The CDR3 nucleotides are TGTGCCAGCAGTGGGAGGGGAACTGAAGCTTTCTTT. Translation: CASSGRGTEAFF.

This clone was seen once. The rearrangement joins TRBV6-6 to TRBJ2-5, with 9 bases identical to TRBD2. CDR1 and CDR2 from the germline V gene are MNHNY and SVGAGI (reference sequence). The CDR3 runs 13 residues. V was clipped by 4 bases and J by 7 bases; unmatched bases: 4. This CDR3 reads CASSLAGEVTQYF. CDR3 DNA: TGTGCCAGCAGTTTAGCGGGAGAGGTGACCCAGTACTTC.

The V call is TRBV2, the J call TRBJ2-5, with 9 bases matching TRBD1. This CDR3 comprises 14 residues. Losses at the gene ends were 4 bases for V and 3 bases for J; bases not matched to a gene: 3. Per germline, CDR1 SNHLY and CDR2 FYNNEI. DNA for the CDR3: TGTGCCAGCAGTGTACAGGGGGCAGAAGAGACCCAGTACTTC. Translated: CASSVQGAEETQYF.

This chain connects TRBV10-2 to TRBJ2-7, with 7 positions matching TRBD1. V shed 8 bases and J 3 bases; nucleotides not matched to a gene: 7. Germline CDR1 WSHSY, CDR2 SAAADI. The CDR3 loop spans 13 amino acids. The DNA for the CDR3 is TGCGCCAGCGCTAACCGACAGGGCTACGAGCAGTACTTC. This translates into CASANRQGYEQYF.

The CDR3, as DNA: TGTGCCAGCAGCCCGGGACTCCTCGCCGGGGAGCTGTTTTTT. Translating it yields CASSPGLLAGELFF. The chain combines TRBV2 with TRBJ2-2, with a weak D call TRBD2 (6 bases). V was clipped by 6 bases and J by 6 bases, with 14 bases between them. CDR1 is SNHLY and CDR2 is FYNNEI in the germline V gene. This CDR3 has 14 residues.

This clone was counted between two and nine times. The rearrangement links TRBV6-6 to TRBJ1-1, with D perhaps matching TRBD1 (5 bases). Per the germline V gene, CDR1 is MNHNY and CDR2 is SVGAGI (reference sequence). CDR3 length equals 14 residues. Trimming cost V 4 bases and J 4 bases, with 13 bases left between them. The CDR3 DNA reads as TGTGCCAGCAGTTGGGGCGCGTCTCCCACTGAAGCTTTCTTT. Its protein product is CASSWGASPTEAFF.

This clone showed up just a few times. The chain employs TRBV1 and TRBJ2-7; TRBD1 was called by the table and not checked on the DNA. TRBV1 is noted as a pseudogene. The CDR3 has 17 residues. The chain's CDR3 is CTSSPAPPGRNSYEQYF. The CDR3, as DNA: TGCACCAGCAGCCCTGCCCCCCCAGGGCGAAATTCCTACGAGCAGTACTTC.

V and J are TRBV28 and TRBJ2-3, with D hard to call. The CDR3 is 14 amino acids. Germline CDR1 reads MDHEN; CDR2 reads SYDVKM. V shed 8 bases and J shed 2 bases, with 14 bases lying between them. The CDR3 region has the DNA TGTGCCAGCTCCCAGGCCCCAAACACAGATACGCAGTATTTT. It encodes CASSQAPNTDTQYF.

The gene calls are TRBV6-1 and TRBJ2-5; a possible D gene is TRBD1 (7 bases). Per germline, CDR1 MNHNS and CDR2 SASEGT. The CDR3 is 13 residues long. V was clipped by 6 bases and J by 4 bases, with 12 bases between them. CDR3 nucleotide sequence: TGTGCCAGCAGCGCCAGGGGGGTAGAGACCCAGTACTTC. Translation: CASSARGVETQYF.

V and J are TRBV11-3 and TRBJ2-1; 9 nucleotides match TRBD2. The CDR3 length is 16 residues. Unmatched junction bases numbered 7, after V lost 3 bases and J lost 4 bases. Germline V gene sequence: CDR1 SGHNT, CDR2 YENEEA. CDR3 region: CASSLGLALTYNEQFF. CDR3 DNA sequence: TGTGCCAGCAGCTTGGGACTAGCCCTCACATACAATGAGCAGTTCTTC. The full variable domain, rest sourced from reference TRBV11-3 and TRBJ2-1, is EAGVVQSPRYKIIEKKQPVAFWCNPISGHNTLYWYLQNLGQGPELLIRYENEEAVDDSQLPKDRFSAERLKGVDSTLKIQPAELGDSAVYLCASSLGLALTYNEQFFGPGTRLTVL.

V is TRBV7-2 and J is TRBJ1-2; D gene ambiguous. Germline V CDR1 and CDR2: SGHTA, FQGNSA. The ends were cut back, 5 bases at V and 7 bases at J, with 14 bases in the middle. The length of the CDR3 is 13 residues. The CDR3 is CASSRDRGFGYTF. Here the CDR3 DNA reads TGTGCCAGCAGCCGAGACCGCGGCTTTGGCTACACCTTC. The whole variable domain, remainder taken from reference TRBV7-2 and TRBJ1-2, is GAGVSQSPSNKVTEKGKDVELRCDPISGHTALYWYRQSLGQGLEFLIYFQGNSAPDKSGLPSDRFSAERTGGSVSTLTIQRTQQEDSAVYLCASSRDRGFGYTFGSGTRLTVV.

The CDR3 spells CASSPAGGGPQETQYF. Written as DNA, the CDR3 is TGCGCCAGCAGCCCGGCTGGGGGAGGGCCCCAAGAGACCCAGTACTTC. The V gene is TRBV5-1, the J gene TRBJ2-5; TRBD2 aligns across 7 bases. Germline V gene sequence: CDR1 SGHRS, CDR2 YFSETQ. The CDR3 covers 16 residues. J gave up 1 base and V 4 bases, and 10 bases lay outside the gene matches.

The V gene is TRBV28, the J gene TRBJ1-1; possible D gene TRBD1, 6 bases. From germline, CDR1 is MDHEN and CDR2 SYDVKM. The V gene lost 2 bases and the J gene lost 0 bases, with 10 bases spanning the gap. CDR3 size: 15 residues. CDR3 in DNA: TGTGCCAGCAGTTTAACAGGGACGGTGAACACTGAAGCTTTCTTT. Amino acid sequence: CASSLTGTVNTEAFF.

J is TRBJ1-5 and V is TRBV11-2; D possibly corresponds to TRBD1 (5 bases). Germline CDR1 reads SGHAT; CDR2 reads FQNNGV. This CDR3 has 13 residues. The ends were cut back, 2 bases at V and 7 bases at J, with 9 bases in the middle. The CDR3 sequence is CASSLNQGQPQHF. The CDR3 DNA is TGTGCCAGCAGCTTAAATCAGGGACAGCCCCAGCATTTT.

This clone was detected only once. The chain has TRBV18 and TRBJ1-4; D is possibly TRBD1 (5 bases). Germline V CDR1 and CDR2: KGHSH, LQKENI. CDR3 size: 13 residues. The germline V and J ends were trimmed by 3 bases and 4 bases, with 6 bases remaining between them. CDR3 region: CASSPDINEKLFF. The CDR3 DNA sequence: TGTGCCAGCTCACCGGACATTAATGAAAAACTGTTTTTT.

This clone was observed a single time. This chain joins TRBV28 and TRBJ2-7; possible D gene TRBD2, 6 bases. This CDR3 has 12 amino acids. Trimming pared 6 bases from V and 12 bases from J, leaving 18 bases between. CDR1 is MDHEN and CDR2 is SYDVKM in the germline V gene. CDR3 sequence (DNA): TGTGCCAGCAGCTTCCAGGGCGGGGTCTCGTACTTC. Protein product: CASSFQGGVSYF. The entire variable domain, with the rest obtained from reference TRBV28 and TRBJ2-7, is as follows: DVKVTQSSRYLVKRTGEKVFLECVQDMDHENMFWYRQDPGLGLRLIYFSYDVKMKEKGDIPEGYSVSREKKERFSLILESASTNQTSMYLCASSFQGGVSYFGPGTRLTVT.